This TCR beta chain was sequenced during a study of technical replicates of blood from a few donors. J was trimmed by 10 bases and V by 3 bases; bases with no gene match: 13. The CDR3 has 15 residues. Germline CDR1 reads SGHRS; CDR2 reads YFSETQ. The protocol was immunoSEQ multiplex PCR, while the TCRdb copy is restricted to in-frame clones and leaves out a portion. Counted here are 67,000 or so clones, roughly 95% occurring once; the ten biggest clones make up approximately 0.24%. This chain connects TRBV5-1 to TRBJ1-2; 9 bases are shared with TRBD1. Material: T cells isolated from PBMCs. This TCR came from a human donor in good health. The DNA of the CDR3 is TGCGCCAGCAGCTCTACAGGGGGCGCGCCCCGTACCTACACCTTC. Its protein product is CASSSTGGAPRTYTF.